This TCR beta chain was profiled in a study of blood T cells in healthy people across ages. Each sample yielded at least 5 micrograms of PBMC total RNA. This clonotype has only a few counts. There are 14 residues in the CDR3. V lost 2 bases and J 7 bases, leaving 15 bases between the germline ends. Per the germline V gene, CDR1 is MNHNS and CDR2 is SASEGT. For the second PCR, which ran for roughly 7 to 11 cycles, a sample-barcoded 5' primer and a J-beta primer mix were used. Each CDR3 protein is one row after TCRdb ran MiXCR on the 5' RACE reads. Among about 780,000 distinct CDR3 sequences listed, less than 60% were seen once.

The sequence was obtained from a man of 80 years or more in good health. The sequenced sample consisted of blood. The chain recombines TRBV6-1 with TRBJ2-7; unclear D gene. CDR3 sequence reads: CASSELGRHNEQYF. The DNA for the CDR3 is TGTGCCAGCAGTGAATTAGGTCGACACAATGAGCAGTACTTC.